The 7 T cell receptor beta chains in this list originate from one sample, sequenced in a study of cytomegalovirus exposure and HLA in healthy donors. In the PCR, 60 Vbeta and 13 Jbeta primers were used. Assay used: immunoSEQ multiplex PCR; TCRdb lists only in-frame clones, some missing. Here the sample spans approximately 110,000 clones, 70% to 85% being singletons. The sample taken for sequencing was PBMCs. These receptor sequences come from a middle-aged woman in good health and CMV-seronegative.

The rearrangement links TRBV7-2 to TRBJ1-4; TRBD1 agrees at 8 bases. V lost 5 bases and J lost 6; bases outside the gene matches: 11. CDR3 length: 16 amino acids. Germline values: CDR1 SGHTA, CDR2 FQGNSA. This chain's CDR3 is CASSLKYAGGYEKLFF. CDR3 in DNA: TGTGCCAGCAGCCTAAAATACGCAGGGGGCTATGAAAAACTGTTTTTT.

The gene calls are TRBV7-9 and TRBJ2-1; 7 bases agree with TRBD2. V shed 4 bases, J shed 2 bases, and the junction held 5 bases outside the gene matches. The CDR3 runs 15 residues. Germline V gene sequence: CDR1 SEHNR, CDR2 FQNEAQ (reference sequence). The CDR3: CASSSLAATYNEQFF. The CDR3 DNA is TGTGCCAGCAGCTCTCTAGCGGCGACCTACAATGAGCAGTTCTTC.

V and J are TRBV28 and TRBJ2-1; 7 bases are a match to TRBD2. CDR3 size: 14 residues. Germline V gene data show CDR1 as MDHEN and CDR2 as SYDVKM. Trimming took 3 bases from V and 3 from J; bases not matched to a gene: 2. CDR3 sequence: CASSFRDYYNEQFF. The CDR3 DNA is TGTGCCAGCAGTTTTAGGGACTACTACAATGAGCAGTTCTTC.

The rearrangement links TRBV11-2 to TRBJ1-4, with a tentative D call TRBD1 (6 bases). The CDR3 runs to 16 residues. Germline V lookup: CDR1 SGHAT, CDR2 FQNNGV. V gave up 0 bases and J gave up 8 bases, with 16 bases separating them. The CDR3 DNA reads TGTGCCAGCAGCTTAGATCGGCGGGGGGGGCGGGAAAAACTGTTTTTT. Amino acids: CASSLDRRGGREKLFF.

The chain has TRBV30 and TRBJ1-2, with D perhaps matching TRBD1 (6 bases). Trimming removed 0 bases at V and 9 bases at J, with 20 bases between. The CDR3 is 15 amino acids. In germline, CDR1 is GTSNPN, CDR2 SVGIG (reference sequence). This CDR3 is CAWSVRGAPGPRYTF. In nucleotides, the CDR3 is TGTGCCTGGAGTGTACGGGGGGCGCCTGGACCCCGCTACACCTTC.

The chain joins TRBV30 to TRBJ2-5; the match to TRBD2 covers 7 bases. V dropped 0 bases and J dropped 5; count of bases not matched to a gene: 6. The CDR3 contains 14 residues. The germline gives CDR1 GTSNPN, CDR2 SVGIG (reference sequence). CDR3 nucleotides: TGTGCCTGGAGTGTACCGGGGGGAGGGGAGACCCAGTACTTC. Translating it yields CAWSVPGGGETQYF.

The CDR3 DNA reads as TGTGCCTGGTTTAGGGGACAGGGGAACACCGGGGAGCTGTTTTTT. This codes for CAWFRGQGNTGELFF. The rearrangement links TRBV30 to TRBJ2-2; 9 bases are shared with TRBD1. Germline lookup yields CDR1 GTSNPN and CDR2 SVGIG (reference sequence). V shed 5 bases, J shed 1 base, and the junction held 5 bases outside the gene matches. The CDR3 has 15 amino acids.